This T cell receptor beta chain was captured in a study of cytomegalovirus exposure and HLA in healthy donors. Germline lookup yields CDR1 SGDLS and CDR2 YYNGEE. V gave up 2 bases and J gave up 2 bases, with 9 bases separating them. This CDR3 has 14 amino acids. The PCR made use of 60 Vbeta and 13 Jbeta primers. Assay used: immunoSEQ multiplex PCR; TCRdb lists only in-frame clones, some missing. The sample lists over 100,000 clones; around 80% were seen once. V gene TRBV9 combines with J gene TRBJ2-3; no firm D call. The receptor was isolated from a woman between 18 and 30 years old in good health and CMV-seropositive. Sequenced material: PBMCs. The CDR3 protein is CASSVGRNTDTQYF. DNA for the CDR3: TGTGCCAGCAGCGTTGGCAGGAACACAGATACGCAGTATTTT.